Below are 22 T cell receptor beta chains sequenced from a single sample in a study of cytomegalovirus exposure and HLA in healthy donors. PCR was performed using 60 Vbeta and 13 Jbeta primers. The table came from immunoSEQ multiplex PCR; TCRdb's copy has only in-frame clones and leaves some out. The table has 110,000 to 150,000 clones, about four fifths seen once. Sequenced: PBMCs. The receptors shown here come from a man younger than 30 in good health and CMV-seropositive.

This sequence joins TRBV9 and TRBJ2-5; tentatively, D is TRBD2 (7 bases). Trimming removed 3 bases from V and 4 bases from J, with 13 bases in between. The CDR3 is made up of 14 amino acids. Germline assignment: CDR1 SGDLS and CDR2 YYNGEE. DNA for the CDR3: TGTGCCAGCAGCGCGTCCGGGGGGCGAGAGACCCAGTACTTC. Its protein product is CASSASGGRETQYF.

The rearrangement uses TRBV5-1 and TRBJ2-3, with 8 bases fitting TRBD2. Germline loops: CDR1 SGHRS, CDR2 YFSETQ. J gave up 0 bases and V 7 bases, and 10 bases lay outside the gene matches. The CDR3 has 16 residues. CDR3 residues: CASATMTSESTDTQYF. DNA for the CDR3: TGCGCCAGCGCCACAATGACTAGCGAGAGCACAGATACGCAGTATTTT.

CDR3 protein: CASSTGQGEDGYTF. The DNA of the CDR3 is TGCGCCAGCAGCACTGGACAGGGGGAGGATGGCTACACCTTC. The chain has TRBV5-1 and TRBJ1-2; 10 nucleotides match TRBD1. This CDR3 spans 14 amino acids. V gave up 4 bases and J gave up 6 bases; unmatched junction bases: 6. The germline V gene has CDR1 SGHRS and CDR2 YFSETQ.

The chain uses TRBV7-8 and TRBJ2-7; D is unclear. Germline V gene lookup returns CDR1 SGHVS and CDR2 FQNEAQ. This CDR3 contains 15 residues. The V end was cut by 1 base, the J end by 3 bases, with 13 bases between. The CDR3 sequence is CASSLEAGTYYEQYF. DNA of the CDR3: TGTGCCAGCAGCTTAGAGGCAGGCACCTACTACGAGCAGTACTTC.

This chain uses TRBV7-9 with TRBJ2-7; TRBD1 aligns across 8 bases. The CDR3 loop spans 16 amino acids. Unmatched junction bases numbered 10, after V lost 5 bases and J lost 1 base. Germline V gene sequence: CDR1 SEHNR, CDR2 FQNEAQ (reference sequence). The CDR3 region is CASSQPQGAVSYEQYF. CDR3 bases: TGTGCCAGCAGCCAACCTCAGGGGGCGGTATCCTACGAGCAGTACTTC.

The chain joins TRBV11-3 to TRBJ2-2; D possibly corresponds to TRBD2 (6 bases). The CDR3 extends over 15 amino acids. Per germline, CDR1 SGHNT and CDR2 YENEEA. The V end lost 6 bases, the J end lost 2 bases, and 13 bases lay between the germline ends. CDR3 nucleotide sequence: TGTGCCAGCAGTCTTAGCGGAGCCAACACCGGGGAGCTGTTTTTT. This codes for CASSLSGANTGELFF.

This clone came up once. This sequence joins TRBV9 and TRBJ2-5; 12 nucleotides line up with TRBD2. This CDR3 region has 19 residues. V was pared by 1 base and J by 1 base, with 11 bases of the junction left unmatched. Germline CDR1 reads SGDLS; CDR2 reads YYNGEE. The CDR3 region is CASSVRDRLAGDPQETQYF. The CDR3 DNA is TGTGCCAGCAGCGTACGGGACCGACTAGCGGGAGATCCCCAAGAGACCCAGTACTTC.

The CDR3 loop reads CASSSPSQETQYF. The CDR3 region has the DNA TGCGCCAGCAGCTCCCCGAGTCAAGAGACCCAGTACTTC. The chain is built from TRBV5-1 and TRBJ2-5; unclear D gene. Germline V lookup: CDR1 SGHRS, CDR2 YFSETQ. Trimming left V 3 bases short and J 2 bases short, with 8 bases between. This CDR3 contains 13 residues.

The rearrangement links TRBV7-9 to TRBJ2-1; 8 nucleotides agree with TRBD2. Germline values: CDR1 SEHNR, CDR2 FQNEAQ (reference sequence). CDR3 length: 16 residues. J was trimmed by 1 base and V by 5 bases; bases with no gene match: 7. The CDR3 coding sequence is TGTGCCAGCAGCCCAGAAACTAGCGGATCCTACAATGAGCAGTTCTTC. Protein product: CASSPETSGSYNEQFF.

The chain couples TRBV30 to TRBJ2-3, with a tentative D call TRBD1 (5 bases). Germline CDR1 and CDR2: GTSNPN and SVGIG (reference sequence). The V end was cut by 0 bases, the J end by 2 bases, with 12 bases between. CDR3 length: 15 residues. For the CDR3, the DNA is TGTGCCTGGAGTGTAAGGGGCCCTTTCACAGATACGCAGTATTTT. This translates into CAWSVRGPFTDTQYF.

The chain links TRBV5-1 to TRBJ2-2, with TRBD1 identical over 7 bases. Germline values: CDR1 SGHRS, CDR2 YFSETQ. The CDR3 contains 14 residues. J gave up 6 bases and V 4 bases, and 6 bases lay outside the gene matches. Written as DNA, the CDR3 is TGCGCCAGCAGCCAGGGACAGCCCGCCGGGGAGCTGTTTTTT. Encoded protein: CASSQGQPAGELFF. The full variable domain, completed using reference TRBV5-1 and TRBJ2-2, is KAGVTQTPRYLIKTRGQQVTLSCSPISGHRSVSWYQQTPGQGLQFLFEYFSETQRNKGNFPGRFSGRQFSNSRSEMNVSTLELGDSALYLCASSQGQPAGELFFGEGSRLTVL.

The V and J genes are TRBV5-8 and TRBJ1-5; D gene unclear. V lost 6 bases to trimming and J lost 1 base, with 23 bases between them. CDR1 and CDR2 from the germline V gene are SGHTS and YDEGEE. The CDR3 runs to 18 residues. CDR3 in DNA: TGTGCCAGCACCCCAGGTTACATTCAAGAAACGAGCAATCAGCCCCAGCATTTT. This sequence encodes CASTPGYIQETSNQPQHF.

V gene TRBV6-5 combines with J gene TRBJ1-5; 10 positions match TRBD1. The CDR3 covers 14 residues. Germline lookup yields CDR1 MNHEY and CDR2 SVGAGI. After removal of 4 bases from V and 5 bases from J, the junction contained 2 bases not matched to a gene. CDR3 protein: CASSWDRGDQPQHF. Written as DNA, the CDR3 is TGTGCCAGCAGTTGGGACAGGGGCGATCAGCCCCAGCATTTT.

This clone has just one count. The chain has TRBV6-5 and TRBJ2-3; no clear D gene. Trimming cost V 6 bases and J 7 bases, with 14 bases left between them. Germline CDR1 is MNHEY and CDR2 is SVGAGI. The CDR3 extends over 13 amino acids. CDR3 amino acids: CASSAPLGNTQYF. DNA for the CDR3: TGTGCCAGCAGCGCCCCCCTAGGAAATACGCAGTATTTT.

This clone was seen a single time. The chain employs TRBV2 and TRBJ2-7; tentative D call: TRBD1 (6 bases). The CDR3 sequence is 15 residues long. Per the germline V gene, CDR1 is SNHLY and CDR2 is FYNNEI. The V end lost 1 base, the J end lost 3 bases, and 13 bases lay between the germline ends. The CDR3 sequence: CASSEDRGSRYEQYF. As DNA, the CDR3 is TGTGCCAGCAGTGAAGATAGGGGGAGTCGCTACGAGCAGTACTTC.

V usage is TRBV5-4 and J usage is TRBJ1-1, with 9 bases that match TRBD1. The CDR3 runs to 15 residues. Trimming removed 5 bases from V and 5 bases from J; junction bases left unmatched: 10. Germline V gene data show CDR1 as SGHNT and CDR2 as YYREEE (reference sequence). CDR3 coding DNA: TGTGCCAGCAGTCTAACGGGACAGGGCATGACTGAAGCTTTCTTT. This encodes CASSLTGQGMTEAFF.

The chain carries TRBV25-1 and TRBJ2-1; TRBD2 matches at 7 bases. The CDR3 is 15 residues long. Germline V gene lookup returns CDR1 MGHDK and CDR2 SYGVNS. Unmatched junction bases numbered 13, after V lost 8 bases and J lost 6 bases. The CDR3, as DNA: TGTGCCAGCCACTCAACTAGCGAGACGAGCAATGAGCAGTTCTTC. Translating gives CASHSTSETSNEQFF.

The sample holds a few counts of this clone. The gene calls are TRBV4-2 and TRBJ2-2; TRBD1 is a possible D gene (6 bases). Germline loops: CDR1 LGHNA, CDR2 YNFKEQ. V lost 1 base and J 3 bases, leaving 15 bases between the germline ends. The length of the CDR3 is 17 residues. CDR3 amino acids: CASSQAPPGADTGELFF. CDR3 DNA: TGTGCCAGCAGCCAAGCCCCCCCAGGGGCGGACACCGGGGAGCTGTTTTTT.

The chain is built from TRBV9 and TRBJ2-5; 7 nucleotides match TRBD2. The CDR3 is made up of 13 amino acids. CDR1 SGDLS and CDR2 YYNGEE come from the germline V gene. The junction had 3 bases not matched to a gene; V was cut back by 5 bases and J by 2 bases. CDR3 nucleotide sequence: TGTGCCAGCAGGGGGGGGGAACAAGAGACCCAGTACTTC. It is translated as CASRGGEQETQYF.

The chain links TRBV6-6 to TRBJ2-3; 7 nucleotides agree with TRBD2. Germline lookup yields CDR1 MNHNY and CDR2 SVGAGI (reference sequence). V lost 7 bases to trimming and J lost 6 bases; unmatched junction nucleotides: 10. This CDR3 region has 14 residues. CDR3 protein: CASISPGGIDTQYF. The CDR3 DNA reads as TGTGCCAGCATTTCCCCGGGGGGAATCGATACGCAGTATTTT.

This clone has a handful of counts. The chain has TRBV5-6 and TRBJ1-1; a weak D match, TRBD1 (6 bases). V lost 5 bases and J lost 2, with 13 bases in between. Germline V CDR1 and CDR2: SGHDT, YYEEEE. The CDR3 runs to 14 residues. DNA of the CDR3: TGTGCCAGCAGTCGCCCGACAGGAAACACTGAAGCTTTCTTT. It is translated as CASSRPTGNTEAFF.

The chain has TRBV19 and TRBJ2-6; maybe TRBD1 (6 bases). Germline CDR1 is LNHDA and CDR2 is SQIVND (reference sequence). This CDR3 spans 16 amino acids. The V end was cut by 5 bases, the J end by 0 bases, with 11 bases between. The CDR3 DNA reads as TGTGCCAGTAGTTCTACAGGGAGCTCTGGGGCCAACGTCCTGACTTTC. Protein: CASSSTGSSGANVLTF.